A single sample is the source of the 9 T cell receptor beta chains below, sequenced in a study of early T cells in non-severe SARS-CoV-2 infection. TCRdb re-analysed the 5' RACE reads in MiXCR, keeping a single row per CDR3 protein. The sample carries 100,000 to 150,000 distinct CDR3 sequences, more than 13% recorded once. The source material was whole blood. The receptor set was obtained from an adult who was a healthcare worker with PCR-confirmed SARS-CoV-2 infection or an uninfected control (not recorded which).

This clonotype was found a few times. V gene TRBV4-1 combines with J gene TRBJ2-3; 10 bases match TRBD1. Germline-derived CDR1 and CDR2 are MGHRA and YSYEKL. Unmatched junction bases numbered 4, after V lost 4 bases and J lost 0 bases. The length of the CDR3 is 16 residues. DNA for the CDR3: TGCGCCAGCAGCCCCCTGGACAGGGGGAGCACAGATACGCAGTATTTT. Translating gives CASSPLDRGSTDTQYF.

This clonotype was seen ten or more times. This rearrangement joins TRBV5-1 to TRBJ1-1, with D perhaps TRBD1 (5 bases). Germline assignment: CDR1 SGHRS and CDR2 YFSETQ. This CDR3 contains 15 residues. V was trimmed by 3 bases and J by 3 bases, leaving 15 bases between them. CDR3 protein: CASSWSAGVYTEAFF. CDR3 nucleotide sequence: TGCGCCAGCAGCTGGTCCGCGGGGGTTTACACTGAAGCTTTCTTT.

This clonotype was detected ten times or more. The chain couples TRBV30 to TRBJ1-5; TRBD1 agrees at 9 bases. The junction had 7 bases not matched to a gene; V was cut back by 0 bases and J by 7 bases. The CDR3 is 15 amino acids. The germline V gene encodes CDR1 GTSNPN and CDR2 SVGIG (reference sequence). CDR3 residues: CAWSVPGTGNQPQHF. The CDR3 nucleotides are TGTGCCTGGAGTGTACCTGGGACAGGGAACCAGCCCCAGCATTTT.

This chain links TRBV30 with TRBJ1-5, with D unclear. This CDR3 is built from 14 residues. CDR1 GTSNPN and CDR2 SVGIG come from the germline V gene (reference sequence). V lost 0 bases and J lost 2, with 8 bases in between. DNA of the CDR3: TGTGCCTGGAGTGTACACGCCGGCAATCAGCCCCAGCATTTT. Its protein product is CAWSVHAGNQPQHF.

This clonotype came up a few times. V usage is TRBV6-1 and J usage is TRBJ1-2; D is unclear. The CDR3 totals 13 residues. V gave up 6 bases and J gave up 0 bases, with 8 bases separating them. Germline assignment: CDR1 MNHNS and CDR2 SASEGT. The CDR3 loop is CASRVTANYGYTF. CDR3 in DNA: TGTGCCAGCAGGGTGACGGCTAACTATGGCTACACCTTC.

This clonotype was picked up a small number of times. The rearrangement joins TRBV11-2 to TRBJ2-7; 9 bases are a match to TRBD1. The V segment lost 4 bases and the J segment 4 bases; nucleotides outside the gene matches: 5. CDR1 SGHAT and CDR2 FQNNGV come from the germline V gene. The CDR3 covers 14 residues. Written as DNA, the CDR3 is TGTGCCAGCAGCTCAGGGACAGGGAAGTACGAGCAGTACTTC. Translating it yields CASSSGTGKYEQYF.

The chain joins TRBV5-1 to TRBJ1-4; a weak D match, TRBD1 (5 bases). V was shortened by 4 bases and J by 5 bases, with 15 bases between the two germline ends. The CDR3 length is 15 residues. Per germline, CDR1 SGHRS and CDR2 YFSETQ. The DNA of the CDR3 is TGCGCCAGCAGCAGGTATCAGGGTCAAAATGAAAAACTGTTTTTT. It encodes CASSRYQGQNEKLFF.

This clonotype has only a few counts. The chain recombines TRBV5-4 with TRBJ1-4; D not certain. The V end was cut by 4 bases, the J end by 12 bases, with 16 bases between. Germline V lookup: CDR1 SGHNT, CDR2 YYREEE (reference sequence). The CDR3 spans 13 residues. CDR3 DNA sequence: TGTGCCAGCAGCGGAGAGGATCGGGCGGAACTGTTTTTT. Translation: CASSGEDRAELFF.

This rearrangement joins TRBV14 to TRBJ2-7; D is unclear. Trimming shortened V by 5 bases and J by 3 bases, and 17 bases separated the two germline ends. This CDR3 is built from 15 residues. CDR1 is SGHDN and CDR2 is FVKESK in the germline V gene. The chain's CDR3 is CASSKSGSYSYEQYF. CDR3 DNA sequence: TGTGCCAGCAGCAAATCGGGCTCTTACAGCTACGAGCAGTACTTC.